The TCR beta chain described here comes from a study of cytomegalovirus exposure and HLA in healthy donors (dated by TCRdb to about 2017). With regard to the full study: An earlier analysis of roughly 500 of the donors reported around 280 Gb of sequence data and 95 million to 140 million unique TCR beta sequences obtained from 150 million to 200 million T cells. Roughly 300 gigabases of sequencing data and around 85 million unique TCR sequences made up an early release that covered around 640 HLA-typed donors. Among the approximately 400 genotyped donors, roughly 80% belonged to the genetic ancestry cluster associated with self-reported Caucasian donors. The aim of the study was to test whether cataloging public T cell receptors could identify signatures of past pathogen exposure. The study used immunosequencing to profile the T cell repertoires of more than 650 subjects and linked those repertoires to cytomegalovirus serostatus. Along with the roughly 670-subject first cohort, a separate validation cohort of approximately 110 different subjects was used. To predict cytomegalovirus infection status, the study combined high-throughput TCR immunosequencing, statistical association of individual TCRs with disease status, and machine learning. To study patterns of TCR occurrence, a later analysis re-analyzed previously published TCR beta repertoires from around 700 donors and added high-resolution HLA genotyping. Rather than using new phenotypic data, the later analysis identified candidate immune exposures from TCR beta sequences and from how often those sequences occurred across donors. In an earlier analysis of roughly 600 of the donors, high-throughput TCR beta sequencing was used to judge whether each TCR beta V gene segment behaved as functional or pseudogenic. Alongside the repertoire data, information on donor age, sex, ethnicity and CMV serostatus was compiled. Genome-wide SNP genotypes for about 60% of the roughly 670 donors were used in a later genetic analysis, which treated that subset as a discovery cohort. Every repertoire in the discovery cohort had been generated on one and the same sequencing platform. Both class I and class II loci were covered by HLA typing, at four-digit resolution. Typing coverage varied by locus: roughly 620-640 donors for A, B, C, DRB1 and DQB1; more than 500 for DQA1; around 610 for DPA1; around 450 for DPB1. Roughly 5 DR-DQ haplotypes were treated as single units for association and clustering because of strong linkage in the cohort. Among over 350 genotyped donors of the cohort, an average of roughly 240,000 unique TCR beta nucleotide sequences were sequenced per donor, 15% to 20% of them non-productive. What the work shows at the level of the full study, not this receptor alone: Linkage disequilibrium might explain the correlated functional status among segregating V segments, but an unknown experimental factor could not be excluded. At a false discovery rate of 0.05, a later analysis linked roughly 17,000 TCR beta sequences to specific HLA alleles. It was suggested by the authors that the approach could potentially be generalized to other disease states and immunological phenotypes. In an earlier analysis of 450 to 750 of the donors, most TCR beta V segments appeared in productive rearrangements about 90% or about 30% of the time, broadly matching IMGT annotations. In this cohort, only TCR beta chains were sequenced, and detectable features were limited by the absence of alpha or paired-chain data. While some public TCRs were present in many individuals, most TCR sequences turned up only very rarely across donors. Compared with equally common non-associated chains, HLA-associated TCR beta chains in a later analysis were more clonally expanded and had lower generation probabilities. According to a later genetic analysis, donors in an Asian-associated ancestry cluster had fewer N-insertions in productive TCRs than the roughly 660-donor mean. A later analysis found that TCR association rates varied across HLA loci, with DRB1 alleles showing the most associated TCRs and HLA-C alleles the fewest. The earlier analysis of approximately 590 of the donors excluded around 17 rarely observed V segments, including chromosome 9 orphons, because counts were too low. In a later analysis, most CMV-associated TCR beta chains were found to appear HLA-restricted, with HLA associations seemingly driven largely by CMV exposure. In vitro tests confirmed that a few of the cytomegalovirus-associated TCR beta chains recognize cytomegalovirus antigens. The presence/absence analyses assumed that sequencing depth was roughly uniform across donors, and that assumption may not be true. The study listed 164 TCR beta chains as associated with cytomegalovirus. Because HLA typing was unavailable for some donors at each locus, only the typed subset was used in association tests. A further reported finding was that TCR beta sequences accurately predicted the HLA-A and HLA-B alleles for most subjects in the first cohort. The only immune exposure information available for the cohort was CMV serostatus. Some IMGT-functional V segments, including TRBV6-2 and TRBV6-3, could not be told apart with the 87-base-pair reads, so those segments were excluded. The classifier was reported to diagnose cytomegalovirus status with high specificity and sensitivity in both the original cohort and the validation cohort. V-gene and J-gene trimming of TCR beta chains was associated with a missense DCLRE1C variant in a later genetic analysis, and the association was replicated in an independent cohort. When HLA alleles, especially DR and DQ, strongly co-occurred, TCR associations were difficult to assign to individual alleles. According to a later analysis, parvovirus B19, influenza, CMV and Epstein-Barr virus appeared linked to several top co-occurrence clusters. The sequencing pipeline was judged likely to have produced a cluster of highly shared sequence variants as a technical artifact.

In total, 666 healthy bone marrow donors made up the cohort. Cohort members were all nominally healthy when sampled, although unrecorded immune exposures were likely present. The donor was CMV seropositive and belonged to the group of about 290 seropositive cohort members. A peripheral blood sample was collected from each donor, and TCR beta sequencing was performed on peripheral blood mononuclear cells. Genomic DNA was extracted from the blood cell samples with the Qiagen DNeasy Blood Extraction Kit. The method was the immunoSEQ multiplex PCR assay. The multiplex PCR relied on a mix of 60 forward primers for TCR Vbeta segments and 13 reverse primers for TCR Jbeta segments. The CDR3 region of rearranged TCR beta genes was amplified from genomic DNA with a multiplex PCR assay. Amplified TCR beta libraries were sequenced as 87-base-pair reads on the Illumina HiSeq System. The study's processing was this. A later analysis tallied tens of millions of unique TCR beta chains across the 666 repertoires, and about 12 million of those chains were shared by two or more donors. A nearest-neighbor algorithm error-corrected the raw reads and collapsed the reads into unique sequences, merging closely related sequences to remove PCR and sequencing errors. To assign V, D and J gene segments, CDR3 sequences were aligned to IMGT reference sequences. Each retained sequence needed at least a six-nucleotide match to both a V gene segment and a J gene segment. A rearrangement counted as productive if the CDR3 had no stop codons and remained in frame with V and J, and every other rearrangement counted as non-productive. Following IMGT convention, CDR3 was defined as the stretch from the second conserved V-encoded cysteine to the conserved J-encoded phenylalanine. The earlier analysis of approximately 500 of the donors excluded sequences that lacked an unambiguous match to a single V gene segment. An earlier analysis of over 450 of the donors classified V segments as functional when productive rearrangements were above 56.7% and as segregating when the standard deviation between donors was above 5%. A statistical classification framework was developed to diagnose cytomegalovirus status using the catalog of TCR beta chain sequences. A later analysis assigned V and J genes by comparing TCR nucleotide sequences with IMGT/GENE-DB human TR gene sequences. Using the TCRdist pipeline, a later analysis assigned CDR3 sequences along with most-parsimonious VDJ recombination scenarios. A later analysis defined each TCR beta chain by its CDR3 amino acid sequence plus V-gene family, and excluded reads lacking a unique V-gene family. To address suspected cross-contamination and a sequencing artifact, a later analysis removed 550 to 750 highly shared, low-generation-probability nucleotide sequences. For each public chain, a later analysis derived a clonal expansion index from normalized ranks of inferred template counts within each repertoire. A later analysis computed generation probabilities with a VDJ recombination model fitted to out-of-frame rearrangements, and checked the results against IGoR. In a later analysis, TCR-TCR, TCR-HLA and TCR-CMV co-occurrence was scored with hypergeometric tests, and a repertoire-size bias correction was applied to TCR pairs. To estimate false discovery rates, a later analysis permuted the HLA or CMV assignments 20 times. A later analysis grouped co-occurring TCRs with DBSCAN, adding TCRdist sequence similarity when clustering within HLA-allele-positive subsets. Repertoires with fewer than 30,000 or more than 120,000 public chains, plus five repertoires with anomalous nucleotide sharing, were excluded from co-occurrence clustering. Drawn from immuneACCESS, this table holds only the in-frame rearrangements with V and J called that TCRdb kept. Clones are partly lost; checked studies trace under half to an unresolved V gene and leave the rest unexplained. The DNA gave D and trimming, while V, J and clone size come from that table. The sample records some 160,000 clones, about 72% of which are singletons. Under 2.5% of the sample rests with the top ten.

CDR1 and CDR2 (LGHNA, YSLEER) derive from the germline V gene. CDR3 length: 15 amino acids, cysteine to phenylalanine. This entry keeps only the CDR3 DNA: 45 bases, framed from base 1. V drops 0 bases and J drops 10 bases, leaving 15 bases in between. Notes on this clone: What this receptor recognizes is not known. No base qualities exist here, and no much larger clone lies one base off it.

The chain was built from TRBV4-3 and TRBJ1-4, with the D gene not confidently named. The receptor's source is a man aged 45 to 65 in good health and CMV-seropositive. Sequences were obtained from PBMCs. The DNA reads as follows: TGCGCCAGCAGCCAAGATCTGCCCTCAATCGGAAAACTGTTTTTT. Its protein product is CASSQDLPSIGKLFF.